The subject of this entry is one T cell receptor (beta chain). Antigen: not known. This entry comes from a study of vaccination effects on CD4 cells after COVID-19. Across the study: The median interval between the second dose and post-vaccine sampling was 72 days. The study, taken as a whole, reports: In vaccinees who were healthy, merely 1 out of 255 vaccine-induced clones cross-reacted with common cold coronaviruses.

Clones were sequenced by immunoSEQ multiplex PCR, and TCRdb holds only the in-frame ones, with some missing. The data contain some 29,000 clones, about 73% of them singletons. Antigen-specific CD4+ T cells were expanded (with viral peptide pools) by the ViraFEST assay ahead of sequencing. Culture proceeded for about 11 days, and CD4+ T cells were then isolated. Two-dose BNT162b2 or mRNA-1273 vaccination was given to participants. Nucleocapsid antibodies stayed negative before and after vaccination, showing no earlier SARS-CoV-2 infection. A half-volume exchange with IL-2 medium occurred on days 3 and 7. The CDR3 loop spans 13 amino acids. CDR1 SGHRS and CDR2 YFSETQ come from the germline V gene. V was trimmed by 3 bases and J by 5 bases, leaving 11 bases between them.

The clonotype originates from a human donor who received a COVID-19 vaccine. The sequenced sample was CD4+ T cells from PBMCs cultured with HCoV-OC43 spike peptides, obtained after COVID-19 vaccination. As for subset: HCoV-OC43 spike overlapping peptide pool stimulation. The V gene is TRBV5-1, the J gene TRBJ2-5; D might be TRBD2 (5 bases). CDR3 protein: CASSSNRGETQYF. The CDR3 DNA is TGCGCCAGCAGCTCTAATAGAGGGGAGACCCAGTACTTC. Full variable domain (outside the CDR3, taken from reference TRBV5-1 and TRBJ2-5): KAGVTQTPRYLIKTRGQQVTLSCSPISGHRSVSWYQQTPGQGLQFLFEYFSETQRNKGNFPGRFSGRQFSNSRSEMNVSTLELGDSALYLCASSSNRGETQYFGPGTRLLVL.